This TCR beta chain originates from a study of cytomegalovirus exposure and HLA in healthy donors. A multiplex PCR was run with 60 Vbeta primers and 13 Jbeta primers. Using immunoSEQ multiplex PCR, the repertoire was profiled, and TCRdb retains in-frame clones only, with some absent. This sample has some 150,000 clones, with 82% found just once. There are 16 residues in the CDR3. Germline CDR1 is MGHRA and CDR2 is YSYEKL. Trimming took 4 bases from V and 6 from J; bases not matched to a gene: 8. The V call is TRBV4-1, the J call TRBJ2-2, with 10 bases matching TRBD2. Sequenced sample: PBMCs. The receptor was isolated from a woman in her fifties or sixties in good health and CMV-seropositive. CDR3 in amino acids: CASSPSGGAFSGELFF. DNA of the CDR3: TGCGCCAGCAGCCCCAGCGGGGGGGCCTTTTCCGGGGAGCTGTTTTTT.